This is a list of T cell receptor beta chains from one sample in a study of OX40 agonist ivuxolimab in advanced cancers. Assay: immunoSEQ multiplex PCR; the TCRdb copy retains only in-frame clones and omits some. The sample consists of approximately 52,000 clones, 70% to 90% of them appearing once. The material sequenced was CD4+ or CD8+ T cells sorted from blood, taken in a trial of the OX40 agonist ivuxolimab. Receptors were obtained from an adult with an advanced solid tumor such as melanoma, head and neck, liver or kidney cancer. The CDR3 runs from the conserved cysteine through the conserved F or W. Each record gives: CDR3 DNA, CDR3 protein, J gene, CDR3 length, clone size, V gene, D gene. A D gene is named only where the DNA matches it firmly. Some rows have no size entry. The others give once, few or many, or a class for an expanded clone.

CDR3nt: TGTGCCAGCAAGATGCTGAGGGCGACAGATACGCAGTATTTT
CDR3aa: CASKMLRATDTQYF
j_gene: TRBJ2-3
len: 14
abundance: NA
v_gene: TRBV6-5
d_gene: NA

CDR3nt: TGTGCCAGCAGCTTAGCGTTATATGGACACGACCAAGCTAACTATGGCTACACCTTC
CDR3aa: CASSLALYGHDQANYGYTF
j_gene: TRBJ1-2
len: 19
abundance: NA
v_gene: TRBV7-8
d_gene: NA

CDR3nt: TGTGCCAGCAGCCATAATAAGAGGGGACAAGGCACAGATACGCAGTATTTT
CDR3aa: CASSHNKRGQGTDTQYF
j_gene: TRBJ2-3
len: 17
abundance: few
v_gene: TRBV7-9
d_gene: NA

CDR3nt: TGTGCCAGCAGCTCGGGGACAGGCAGAGGAGATGAGCAGTTCTTC
CDR3aa: CASSSGTGRGDEQFF
j_gene: TRBJ2-1
len: 15
abundance: NA
v_gene: TRBV5-4
d_gene: TRBD1

CDR3nt: TGCGCCAGCAGTGACCGGACCTACAATCAGCCCCAGCATTTT
CDR3aa: CASSDRTYNQPQHF
j_gene: TRBJ1-5
len: 14
abundance: NA
v_gene: TRBV10-2
d_gene: NA

CDR3nt: TGTGCCAGCAGCTTCCGGACAAGTAATGAAAAACTGTTTTTT
CDR3aa: CASSFRTSNEKLFF
j_gene: TRBJ1-4
len: 14
abundance: NA
v_gene: TRBV13
d_gene: NA

CDR3nt: TGTGCCAGCAGTTCTGGCCGGGGGAGCGGAAAGTACGAGCAGTACTTC
CDR3aa: CASSSGRGSGKYEQYF
j_gene: TRBJ2-7
len: 16
abundance: NA
v_gene: TRBV27
d_gene: NA

CDR3nt: TGTGCCAGCAGCCAACCGGGACAGGGCGACATTCAGTACTTC
CDR3aa: CASSQPGQGDIQYF
j_gene: TRBJ2-4
len: 14
abundance: NA
v_gene: TRBV7-8
d_gene: TRBD1

CDR3nt: TGCGCCAGCAGCCTCCGGGACAGGGAAGAGTACGAGCAGTACTTC
CDR3aa: CASSLRDREEYEQYF
j_gene: TRBJ2-7
len: 15
abundance: NA
v_gene: TRBV4-1
d_gene: TRBD1

CDR3nt: TGTGCCAGCTCCCCCCTGGGGGGAGCTAACACCGGGGAGCTGTTTTTT
CDR3aa: CASSPLGGANTGELFF
j_gene: TRBJ2-2
len: 16
abundance: NA
v_gene: TRBV2
d_gene: NA

CDR3nt: TGCGCCAGCGGGGGTCCGCAAGAGACCCAGTACTTC
CDR3aa: CASGGPQETQYF
j_gene: TRBJ2-5
len: 12
abundance: NA
v_gene: TRBV5-1
d_gene: NA

CDR3nt: TGTGCCAGCTCACCGCGACAGGACAACCCTTATGGCTACACCTTC
CDR3aa: CASSPRQDNPYGYTF
j_gene: TRBJ1-2
len: 15
abundance: few
v_gene: TRBV18
d_gene: NA

CDR3nt: TGCGCCAGCAGCTTGGTGACGGGAGGGTCAGATACGCAGTATTTT
CDR3aa: CASSLVTGGSDTQYF
j_gene: TRBJ2-3
len: 15
abundance: NA
v_gene: TRBV5-1
d_gene: TRBD2

CDR3nt: TGCAGCGGACGCAGGCTGAACACTGAAGCTTTCTTT
CDR3aa: CSGRRLNTEAFF
j_gene: TRBJ1-1
len: 12
abundance: NA
v_gene: TRBV29-1
d_gene: NA

CDR3nt: TGTGCCAGCAGTTCACACCTCCGGGGACAGGAAGGAATGAACACTGAAGCTTTCTTT
CDR3aa: CASSSHLRGQEGMNTEAFF
j_gene: TRBJ1-1
len: 19
abundance: once
v_gene: TRBV28
d_gene: TRBD1

CDR3nt: TGTGCCAGCAGTGAAGGACTAGCGCCAAACTACGAGCAGTACTTC
CDR3aa: CASSEGLAPNYEQYF
j_gene: TRBJ2-7
len: 15
abundance: few
v_gene: TRBV28
d_gene: TRBD2

CDR3nt: TGTGCCAGCAGCTCCGGACTAGCTGTGGATACGCAGTATTTT
CDR3aa: CASSSGLAVDTQYF
j_gene: TRBJ2-3
len: 14
abundance: NA
v_gene: TRBV7-2
d_gene: TRBD2